These T cell receptor beta chains were read from a single sample in a study of high-grade serous ovarian cancer treatment subgroups. Only in-frame clones appear in the TCRdb table, and some are missing; sequencing was by immunoSEQ multiplex PCR. The sample contains around 4,300 clones, about 70% of which appear only once. Sequencing was carried out using tumor tissue. These receptor sequences come from a human donor with high-grade serous ovarian cancer. Each CDR3 is given with its conserved first and last residue. Each record gives: J gene, V gene, clone size, D gene, CDR3 DNA, CDR3 protein. A D gene is named only where the DNA matches it firmly. Expanded clones get a size class; other rows say once, few or many, or leave the size out.

TRBJ2-1,TRBV19,-,-,TGTGCCAGTACCCCTAGCGTAGGTGAGCAGTTCTTC,CASTPSVGEQFF
TRBJ2-3,TRBV5-1,-,-,TGCGCCAGCAGCTTTGCAGGGAACACAGATACGCAGTATTTT,CASSFAGNTDTQYF
TRBJ2-7,TRBV10-3,-,TRBD1,TGTGCCAAGTACCAGGACAGGATATCCTACGAGCAGTACTTC,CAKYQDRISYEQYF
TRBJ2-5,TRBV30,once,-,TGTGCCTGGGCGGGGATCTTAGAGACCCAGTACTTC,CAWAGILETQYF
TRBJ1-1,TRBV5-8,-,-,TGTGCCAGCAGCACGGCGGACGGTGAAGCTTTCTTT,CASSTADGEAFF
TRBJ2-1,TRBV5-1,-,TRBD2,TGCGCCAGCAAGGGACTAGCGGGGGGGGCCCATGAGCAGTTCTTC,CASKGLAGGAHEQFF
TRBJ1-1,TRBV13,-,-,TGTGCCAGCAGGGGACCTGTGAGGGACACTGAAGCTTTCTTT,CASRGPVRDTEAFF
TRBJ1-6,TRBV2,few,-,TGTGCCTCGCGCGAAGGCAGAGACTATAATTCACCCCTCCACTTT,CASREGRDYNSPLHF
TRBJ2-5,TRBV7-9,-,-,TGTGCCAGCAGCCCCGACAGTTCGTTGGAGACCCAGTACTTC,CASSPDSSLETQYF
TRBJ2-7,TRBV7-2,-,TRBD2,TGTGCCAGCAGCCCGGGGGGGGTGTTGGGGTACGAGCAGTACTTC,CASSPGGVLGYEQYF
TRBJ1-5,TRBV6-1,-,-,TGTGCCAGCAGCAGAACAGGGATCCCTCAGCCCCAGCATTTT,CASSRTGIPQPQHF
TRBJ2-5,TRBV30,-,-,TGTGCCTGGACCCTTGGTAGGGACCAGGAGACCCAGTACTTC,CAWTLGRDQETQYF
TRBJ1-3,TRBV6-5,-,-,TGTGCCAGCAGTTTCGGAGAGGCTGGAAACACCATATATTTT,CASSFGEAGNTIYF
TRBJ2-1,TRBV19,-,-,TGTGCCAGTAGTATAGCTGACCCAAACAATGAGCAGTTCTTC,CASSIADPNNEQFF
TRBJ1-6,TRBV2,few,TRBD1,TGTGCCAGCAGTGGGGGACAGAAGGATTCACCCCTCCACTTT,CASSGGQKDSPLHF
TRBJ1-1,TRBV4-1,few,-,TGCGCCAGCAGCCAAGATGGGGGGAGGCCTGAAGCTTTCTTT,CASSQDGGRPEAFF
TRBJ2-5,TRBV19,-,-,TGTGCCAGTGGGGGGACCCTTGGAGAGACCCAGTACTTC,CASGGTLGETQYF
TRBJ1-2,TRBV11-2,-,-,TGTGCCAGCAGCTTAAGGTCCGGTGGGTATGGCTACACCTTC,CASSLRSGGYGYTF
TRBJ2-5,TRBV30,-,-,TGTGCCTGTAACCGCAGGGAGACCCAGTACTTC,CACNRRETQYF
TRBJ2-1,TRBV15,-,-,TGTGCCACCAGCAGAGACAGGGGCTCCTACAATGAGCAGTTCTTC,CATSRDRGSYNEQFF
TRBJ2-6,TRBV19,-,-,TGTGCCAGTAGTATCCTTAGACAGTCTGGGGCCAACGTCCTGACTTTC,CASSILRQSGANVLTF
TRBJ2-1,TRBV9,-,TRBD2,TGTGCCAGCAGTTTTAGCGGGGGCAGCTCCTACAATGAGCAGTTCTTC,CASSFSGGSSYNEQFF
TRBJ1-3,TRBV7-2,-,-,TGTGCCAGCAGCTTAGGGGTAGGGTTCTCTGGAAACACCATATATTTT,CASSLGVGFSGNTIYF
TRBJ2-2,TRBV7-2,-,TRBD2,TGTGCCAGCAGCGGACGGACTAGCGGGGCCGGGGAGCTGTTTTTT,CASSGRTSGAGELFF
TRBJ1-5,TRBV7-3,-,-,TGTGCCAGCAGCTCGAGAACCAATCAGCCCCAGCATTTT,CASSSRTNQPQHF
TRBJ1-5,TRBV27,-,TRBD1,TGTGCCAGCAGCCCTACCGGAGGCAGGGGGACCAATCAGCCCCAGCATTTT,CASSPTGGRGTNQPQHF
TRBJ2-7,TRBV9,few,TRBD1,TGTGCCAGCAGCGTGGACCCGGGACAGGGGGTGTACGAGCAGTACTTC,CASSVDPGQGVYEQYF
TRBJ2-7,TRBV5-1,-,TRBD2,TGCGCCAGCAGCGTCGGGACTAGCGGGGGGGTTTCCTACGAGCAGTACTTC,CASSVGTSGGVSYEQYF
TRBJ2-3,TRBV10-3,once,-,TGTGCCATCAGTGAGTGGAGGGGAGGCACAGATACGCAGTATTTT,CAISEWRGGTDTQYF
TRBJ2-4,TRBV7-2,once,-,TGTGCCAGCAGCTCCGGGACACTTCTAGCCAAAAACATTCAGTACTTC,CASSSGTLLAKNIQYF